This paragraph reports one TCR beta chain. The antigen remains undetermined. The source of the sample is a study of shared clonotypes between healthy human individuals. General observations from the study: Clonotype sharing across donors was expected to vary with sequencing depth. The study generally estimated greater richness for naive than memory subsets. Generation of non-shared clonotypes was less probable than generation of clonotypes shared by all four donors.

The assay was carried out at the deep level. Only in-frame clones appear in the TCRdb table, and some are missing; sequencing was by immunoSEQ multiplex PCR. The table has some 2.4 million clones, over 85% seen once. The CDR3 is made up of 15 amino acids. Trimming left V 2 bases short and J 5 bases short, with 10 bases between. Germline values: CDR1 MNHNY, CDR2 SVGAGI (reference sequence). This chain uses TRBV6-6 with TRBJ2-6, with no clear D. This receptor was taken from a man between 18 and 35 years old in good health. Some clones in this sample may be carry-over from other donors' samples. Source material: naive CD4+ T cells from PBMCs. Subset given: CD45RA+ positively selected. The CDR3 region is CASSYLSSRANVLTF. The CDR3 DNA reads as TGTGCCAGCAGTTACCTCTCCTCAAGGGCCAACGTCCTGACTTTC.